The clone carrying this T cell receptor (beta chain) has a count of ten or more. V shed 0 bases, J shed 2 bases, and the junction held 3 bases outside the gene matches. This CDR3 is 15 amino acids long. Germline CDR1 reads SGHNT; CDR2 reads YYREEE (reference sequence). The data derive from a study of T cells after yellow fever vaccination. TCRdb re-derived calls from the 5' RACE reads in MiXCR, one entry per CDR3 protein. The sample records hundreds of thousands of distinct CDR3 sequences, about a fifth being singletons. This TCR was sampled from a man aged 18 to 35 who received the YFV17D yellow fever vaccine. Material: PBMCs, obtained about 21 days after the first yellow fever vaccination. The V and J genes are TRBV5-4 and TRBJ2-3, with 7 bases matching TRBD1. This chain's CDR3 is CASSLDRGLTDTQYF. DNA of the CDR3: TGTGCCAGCAGCTTGGACAGGGGCCTCACAGATACGCAGTATTTT.